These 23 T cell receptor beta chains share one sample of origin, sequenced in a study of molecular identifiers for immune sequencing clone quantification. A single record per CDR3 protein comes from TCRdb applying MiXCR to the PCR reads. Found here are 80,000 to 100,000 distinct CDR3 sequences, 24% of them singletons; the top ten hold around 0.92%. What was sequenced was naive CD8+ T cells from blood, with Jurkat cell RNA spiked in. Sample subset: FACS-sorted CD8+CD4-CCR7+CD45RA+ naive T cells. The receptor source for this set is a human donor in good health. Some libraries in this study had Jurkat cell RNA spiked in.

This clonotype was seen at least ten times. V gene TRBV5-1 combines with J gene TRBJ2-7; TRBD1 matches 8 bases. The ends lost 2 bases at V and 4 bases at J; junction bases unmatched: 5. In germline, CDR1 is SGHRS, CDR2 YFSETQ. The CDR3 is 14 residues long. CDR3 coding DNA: TGCGCCAGCAGCTTTGGACAGGGCGGTTACGAGCAGTACTTC. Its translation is CASSFGQGGYEQYF.

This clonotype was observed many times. For the CDR3, the DNA is TGTGCCAGCAGCCTATGGGAGGGACTAGCTGACACAGATACGCAGTATTTT. This encodes CASSLWEGLADTDTQYF. J is TRBJ2-3 and V is TRBV7-9, with 9 bases that match TRBD2. CDR3 length: 17 residues. J gave up 2 bases and V 5 bases, and 11 bases lay outside the gene matches. The germline CDR1 and CDR2 sequences are SEHNR and FQNEAQ (reference sequence).

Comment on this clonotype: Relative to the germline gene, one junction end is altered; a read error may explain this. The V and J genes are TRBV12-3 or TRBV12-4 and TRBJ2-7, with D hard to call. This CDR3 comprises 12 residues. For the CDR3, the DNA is TGTGCCAGCAGCCCCGTTTGGTACGCGCAGTACTTC. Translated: CASSPVWYAQYF.

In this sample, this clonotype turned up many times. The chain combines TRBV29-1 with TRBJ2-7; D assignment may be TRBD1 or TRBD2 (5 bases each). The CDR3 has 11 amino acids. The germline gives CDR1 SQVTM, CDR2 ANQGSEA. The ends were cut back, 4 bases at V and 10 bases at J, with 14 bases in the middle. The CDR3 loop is CSVADKGRQYF. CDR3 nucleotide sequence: TGCAGCGTTGCTGATAAGGGACGACAGTACTTC.

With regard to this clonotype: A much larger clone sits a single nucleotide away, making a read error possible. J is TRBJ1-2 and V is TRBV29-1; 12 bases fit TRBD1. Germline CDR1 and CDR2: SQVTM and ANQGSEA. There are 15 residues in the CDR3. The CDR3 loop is CSVNGGQGANCGYTF. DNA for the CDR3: TGCAGCGTTAACGGGGGACAGGGGGCGAACTGTGGCTACACCTTC. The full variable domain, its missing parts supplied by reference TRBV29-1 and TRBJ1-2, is SAVISQKPSRDICQRGTSLTIQCQVDSQVTMMFWYRQQPGQSLTLIATANQGSEATYESGFVIDKFPISRPNLTFSTLTVSNMSPEDSSIYLCSVNGGQGANCGYTFGSGTRLTVV.

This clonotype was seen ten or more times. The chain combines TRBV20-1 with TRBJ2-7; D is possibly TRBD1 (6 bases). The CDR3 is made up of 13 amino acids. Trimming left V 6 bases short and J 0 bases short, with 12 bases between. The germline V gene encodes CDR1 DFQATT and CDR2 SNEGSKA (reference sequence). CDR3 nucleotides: TGCAGTGCCCGGGACACCAGCTCCTACGAGCAGTACTTC. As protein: CSARDTSSYEQYF.

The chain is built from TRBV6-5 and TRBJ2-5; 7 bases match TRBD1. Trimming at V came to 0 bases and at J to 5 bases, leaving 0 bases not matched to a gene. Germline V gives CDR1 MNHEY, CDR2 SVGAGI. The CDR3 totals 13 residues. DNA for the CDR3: TGTGCCAGCAGTTACTCGACAGGGGAGACCCAGTACTTC. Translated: CASSYSTGETQYF.

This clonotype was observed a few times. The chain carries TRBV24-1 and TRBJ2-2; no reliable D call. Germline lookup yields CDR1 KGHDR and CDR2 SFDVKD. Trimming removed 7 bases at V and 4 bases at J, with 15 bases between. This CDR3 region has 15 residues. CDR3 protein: CATSPNRVITGELFF. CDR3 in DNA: TGTGCCACCAGCCCGAATCGGGTTATCACCGGGGAGCTGTTTTTT.

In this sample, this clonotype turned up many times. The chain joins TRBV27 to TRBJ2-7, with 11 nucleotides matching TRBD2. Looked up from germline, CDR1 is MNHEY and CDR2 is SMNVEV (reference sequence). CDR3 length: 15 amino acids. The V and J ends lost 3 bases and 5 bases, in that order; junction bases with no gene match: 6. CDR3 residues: CASSFVAGGSNEQYF. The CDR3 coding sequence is TGTGCCAGCAGTTTCGTAGCGGGAGGGTCTAACGAGCAGTACTTC.

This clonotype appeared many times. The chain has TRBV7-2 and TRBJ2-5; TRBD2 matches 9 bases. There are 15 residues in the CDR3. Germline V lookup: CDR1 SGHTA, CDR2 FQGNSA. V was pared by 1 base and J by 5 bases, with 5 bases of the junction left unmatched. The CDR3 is CASSLGLAGVETQYF. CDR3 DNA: TGTGCCAGCAGCTTAGGTTTAGCGGGGGTGGAGACCCAGTACTTC.

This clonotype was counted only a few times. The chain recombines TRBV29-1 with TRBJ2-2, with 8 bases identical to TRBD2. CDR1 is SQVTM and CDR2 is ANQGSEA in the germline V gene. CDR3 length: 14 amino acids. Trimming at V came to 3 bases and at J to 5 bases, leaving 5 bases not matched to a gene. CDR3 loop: CSVDKSGSTGELFF. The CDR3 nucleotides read TGCAGCGTTGATAAAAGCGGGAGTACCGGGGAGCTGTTTTTT.

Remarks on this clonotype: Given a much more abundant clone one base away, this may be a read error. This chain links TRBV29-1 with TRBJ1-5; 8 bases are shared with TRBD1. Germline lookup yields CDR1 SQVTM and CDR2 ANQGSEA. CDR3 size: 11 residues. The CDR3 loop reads CNVEQGEAQHF. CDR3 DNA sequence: TGCAACGTTGAACAGGGGGAAGCCCAGCATTTT.

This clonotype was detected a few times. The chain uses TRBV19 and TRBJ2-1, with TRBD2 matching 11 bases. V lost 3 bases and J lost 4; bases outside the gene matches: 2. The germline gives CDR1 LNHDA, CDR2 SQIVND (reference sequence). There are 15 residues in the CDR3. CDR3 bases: TGTGCCAGTAGTATTGCTAGCGGGAGGTACAATGAGCAGTTCTTC. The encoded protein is CASSIASGRYNEQFF.

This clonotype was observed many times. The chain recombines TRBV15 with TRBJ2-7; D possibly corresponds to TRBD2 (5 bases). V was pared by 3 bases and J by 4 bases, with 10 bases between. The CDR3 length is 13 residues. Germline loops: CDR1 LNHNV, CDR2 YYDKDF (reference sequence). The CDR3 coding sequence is TGTGCCACCAGCAGGACCCCGGGGTACGAGCAGTACTTC. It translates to CATSRTPGYEQYF.

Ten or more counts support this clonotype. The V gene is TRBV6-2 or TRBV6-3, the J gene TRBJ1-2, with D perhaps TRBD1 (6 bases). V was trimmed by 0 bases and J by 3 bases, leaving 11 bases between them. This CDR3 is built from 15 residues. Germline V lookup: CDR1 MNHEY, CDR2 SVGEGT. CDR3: CASSYSGGGDYGYTF. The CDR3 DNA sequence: TGTGCCAGCAGTTACTCAGGCGGGGGCGACTATGGCTACACCTTC.

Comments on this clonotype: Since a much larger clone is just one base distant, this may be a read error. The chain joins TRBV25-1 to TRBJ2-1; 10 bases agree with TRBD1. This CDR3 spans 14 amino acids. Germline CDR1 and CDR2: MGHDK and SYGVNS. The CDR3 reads CASSAGQGFDEQLF. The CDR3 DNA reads TGTGCCAGCAGTGCGGGACAGGGGTTCGATGAGCAGCTCTTC.

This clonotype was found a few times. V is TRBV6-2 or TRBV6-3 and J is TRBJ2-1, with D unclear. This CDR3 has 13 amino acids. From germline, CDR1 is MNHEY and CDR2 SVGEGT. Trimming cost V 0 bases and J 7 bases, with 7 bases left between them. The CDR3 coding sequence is TGTGCCAGCAGTTACTCAAGGGCTAATGAGCAGTTCTTC. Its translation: CASSYSRANEQFF.

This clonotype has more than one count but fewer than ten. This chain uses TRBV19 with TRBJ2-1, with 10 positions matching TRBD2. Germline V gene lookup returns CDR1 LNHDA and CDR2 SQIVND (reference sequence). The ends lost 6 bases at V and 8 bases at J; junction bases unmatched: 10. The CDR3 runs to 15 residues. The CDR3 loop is CASSLTSGAYYEQFF. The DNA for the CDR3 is TGTGCCAGTAGCCTCACTAGCGGGGCTTATTATGAGCAGTTCTTC. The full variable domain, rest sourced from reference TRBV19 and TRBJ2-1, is DGGITQSPKYLFRKEGQNVTLSCEQNLNHDAMYWYRQDPGQGLRLIYYSQIVNDFQKGDIAEGYSVSREKKESFPLTVTSAQKNPTAFYLCASSLTSGAYYEQFFGPGTRLTVL.

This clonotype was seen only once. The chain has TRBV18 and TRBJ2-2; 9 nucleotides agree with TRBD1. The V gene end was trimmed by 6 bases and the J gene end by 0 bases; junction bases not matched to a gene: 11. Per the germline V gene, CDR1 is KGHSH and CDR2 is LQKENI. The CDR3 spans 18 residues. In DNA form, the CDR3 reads TGTGCCAGCTCCACGCATCCGGGACAGGGCCCGAACACCGGGGAGCTGTTTTTT. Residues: CASSTHPGQGPNTGELFF.

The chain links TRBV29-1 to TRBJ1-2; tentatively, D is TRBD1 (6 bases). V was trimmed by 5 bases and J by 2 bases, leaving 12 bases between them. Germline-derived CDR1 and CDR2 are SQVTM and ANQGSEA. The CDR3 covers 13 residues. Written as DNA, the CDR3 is TGCAGCGTTTTCTTTCAGGGGAACTATGGCTACACCTTC. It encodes CSVFFQGNYGYTF.

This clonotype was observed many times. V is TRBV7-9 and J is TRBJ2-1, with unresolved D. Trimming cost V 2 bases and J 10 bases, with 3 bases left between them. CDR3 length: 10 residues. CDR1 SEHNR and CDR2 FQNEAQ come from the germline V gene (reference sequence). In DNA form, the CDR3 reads TGTGCCAGCAGCTTACACGAGCAGTTCTTC. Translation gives CASSLHEQFF.

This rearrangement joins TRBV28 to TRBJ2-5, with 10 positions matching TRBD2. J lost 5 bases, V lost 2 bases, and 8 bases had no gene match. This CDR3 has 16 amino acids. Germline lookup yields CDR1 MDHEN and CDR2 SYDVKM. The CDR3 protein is CASSLGLAGVAETQYF. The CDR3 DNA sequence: TGTGCCAGCAGTTTAGGCCTAGCGGGAGTAGCGGAGACCCAGTACTTC.

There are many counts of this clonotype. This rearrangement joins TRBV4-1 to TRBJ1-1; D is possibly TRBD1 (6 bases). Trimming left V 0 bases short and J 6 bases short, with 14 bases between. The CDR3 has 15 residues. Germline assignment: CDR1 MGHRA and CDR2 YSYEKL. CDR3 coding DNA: TGCGCCAGCAGCCAAGAGGGGGCAGGGATCCCTGAAGCTTTCTTT. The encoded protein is CASSQEGAGIPEAFF.